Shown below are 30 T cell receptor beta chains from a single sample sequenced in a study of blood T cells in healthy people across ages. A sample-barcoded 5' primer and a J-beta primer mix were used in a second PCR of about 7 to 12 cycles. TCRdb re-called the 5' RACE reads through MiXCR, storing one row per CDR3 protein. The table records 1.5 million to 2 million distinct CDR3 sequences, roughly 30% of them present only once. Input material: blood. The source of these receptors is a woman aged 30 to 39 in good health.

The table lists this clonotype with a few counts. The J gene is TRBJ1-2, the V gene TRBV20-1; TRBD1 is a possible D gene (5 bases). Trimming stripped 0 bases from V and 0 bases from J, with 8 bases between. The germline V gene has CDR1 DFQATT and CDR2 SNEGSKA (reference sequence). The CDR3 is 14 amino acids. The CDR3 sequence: CSAREGGTNYGYTF. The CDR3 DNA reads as TGCAGTGCTAGAGAGGGGGGAACTAACTATGGCTACACCTTC.

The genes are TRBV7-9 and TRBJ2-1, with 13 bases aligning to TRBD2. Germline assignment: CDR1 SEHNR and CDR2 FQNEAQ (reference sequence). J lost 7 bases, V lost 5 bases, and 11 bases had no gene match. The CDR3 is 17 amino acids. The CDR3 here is CASSPRTSGGPWNEQFF. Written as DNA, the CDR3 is TGTGCCAGCAGCCCCCGGACTAGCGGGGGCCCGTGGAATGAGCAGTTCTTC.

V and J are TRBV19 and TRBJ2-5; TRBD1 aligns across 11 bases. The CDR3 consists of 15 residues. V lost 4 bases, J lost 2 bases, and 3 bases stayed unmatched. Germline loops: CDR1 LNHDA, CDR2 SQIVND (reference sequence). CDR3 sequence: CASSTDRGPQETQYF. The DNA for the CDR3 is TGTGCCAGTAGTACGGACAGGGGGCCACAAGAGACCCAGTACTTC. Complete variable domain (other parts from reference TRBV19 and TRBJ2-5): DGGITQSPKYLFRKEGQNVTLSCEQNLNHDAMYWYRQDPGQGLRLIYYSQIVNDFQKGDIAEGYSVSREKKESFPLTVTSAQKNPTAFYLCASSTDRGPQETQYFGPGTRLLVL.

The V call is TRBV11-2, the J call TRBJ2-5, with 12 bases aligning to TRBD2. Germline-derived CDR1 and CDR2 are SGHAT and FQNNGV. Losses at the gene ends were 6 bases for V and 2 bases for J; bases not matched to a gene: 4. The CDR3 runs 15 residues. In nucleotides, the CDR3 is TGTGCCAGCAGACGACTAGCGGGGGCACAAGAGACCCAGTACTTC. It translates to CASRRLAGAQETQYF.

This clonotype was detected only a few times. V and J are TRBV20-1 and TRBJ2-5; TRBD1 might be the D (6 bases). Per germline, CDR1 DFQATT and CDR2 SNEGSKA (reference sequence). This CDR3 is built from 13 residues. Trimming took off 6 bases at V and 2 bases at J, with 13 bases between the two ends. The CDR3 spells CSAQRQEQETQYF. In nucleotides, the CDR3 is TGCAGTGCGCAAAGACAGGAGCAAGAGACCCAGTACTTC.

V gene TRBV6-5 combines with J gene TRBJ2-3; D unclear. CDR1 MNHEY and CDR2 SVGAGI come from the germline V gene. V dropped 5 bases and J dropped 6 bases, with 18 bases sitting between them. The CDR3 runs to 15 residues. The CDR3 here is CASSLLSTDTDTQYF. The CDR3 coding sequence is TGTGCCAGCAGTCTCCTTAGCACAGACACGGATACGCAGTATTTT.

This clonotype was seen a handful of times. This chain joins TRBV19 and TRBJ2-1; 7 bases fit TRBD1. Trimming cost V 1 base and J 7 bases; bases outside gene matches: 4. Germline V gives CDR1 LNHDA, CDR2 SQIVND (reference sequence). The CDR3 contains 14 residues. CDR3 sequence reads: CASSIGDSGNEQFF. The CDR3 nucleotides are TGTGCCAGTAGTATAGGGGACAGTGGGAATGAGCAGTTCTTC.

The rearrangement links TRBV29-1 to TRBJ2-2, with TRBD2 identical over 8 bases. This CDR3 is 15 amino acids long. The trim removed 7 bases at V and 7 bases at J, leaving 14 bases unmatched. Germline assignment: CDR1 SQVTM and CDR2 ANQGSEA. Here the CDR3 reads CSAHLTGGPNGELFF. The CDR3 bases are TGCAGCGCACATTTAACGGGGGGGCCGAACGGGGAGCTGTTTTTT.

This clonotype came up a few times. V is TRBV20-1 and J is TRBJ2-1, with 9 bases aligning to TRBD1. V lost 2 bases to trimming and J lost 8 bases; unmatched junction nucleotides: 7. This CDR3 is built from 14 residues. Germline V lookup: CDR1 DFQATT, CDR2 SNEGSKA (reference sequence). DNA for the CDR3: TGCAGTGCTAGAAAGGACAGGGGATTCGATGAGCAGTTCTTC. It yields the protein CSARKDRGFDEQFF.

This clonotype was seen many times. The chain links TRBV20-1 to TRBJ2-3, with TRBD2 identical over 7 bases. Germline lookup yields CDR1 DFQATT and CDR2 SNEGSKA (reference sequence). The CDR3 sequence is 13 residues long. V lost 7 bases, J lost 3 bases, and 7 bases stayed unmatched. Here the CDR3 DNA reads TGCAGTGGGCTAGCGGTTGCGACAGATACGCAGTATTTT. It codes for CSGLAVATDTQYF.

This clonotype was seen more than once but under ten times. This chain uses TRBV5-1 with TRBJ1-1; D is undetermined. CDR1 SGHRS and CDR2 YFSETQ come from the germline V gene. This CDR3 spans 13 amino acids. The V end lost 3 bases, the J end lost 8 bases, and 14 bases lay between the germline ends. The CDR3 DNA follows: TGCGCCAGCAGCTCCTCGAATGGGAACGAAGCTTTCTTT. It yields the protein CASSSSNGNEAFF. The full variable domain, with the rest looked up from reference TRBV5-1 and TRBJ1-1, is KAGVTQTPRYLIKTRGQQVTLSCSPISGHRSVSWYQQTPGQGLQFLFEYFSETQRNKGNFPGRFSGRQFSNSRSEMNVSTLELGDSALYLCASSSSNGNEAFFGQGTRLTVV.

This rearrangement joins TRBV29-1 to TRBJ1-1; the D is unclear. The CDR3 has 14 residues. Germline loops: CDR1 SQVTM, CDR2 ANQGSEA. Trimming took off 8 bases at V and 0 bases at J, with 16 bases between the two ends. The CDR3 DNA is TGCAGCTCTTCCCCAGGTAGAATGAACACTGAAGCTTTCTTT. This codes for CSSSPGRMNTEAFF.

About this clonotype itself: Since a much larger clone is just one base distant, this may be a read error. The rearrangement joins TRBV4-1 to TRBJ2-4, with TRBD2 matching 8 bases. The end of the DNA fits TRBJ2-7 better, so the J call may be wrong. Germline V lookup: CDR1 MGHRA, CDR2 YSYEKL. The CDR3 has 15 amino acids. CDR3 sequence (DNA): TGCGCCAGCAGCCAAGATTTTCGGGAGGGCTACGAGCAGTACTTC. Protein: CASSQDFREGYEQYF.

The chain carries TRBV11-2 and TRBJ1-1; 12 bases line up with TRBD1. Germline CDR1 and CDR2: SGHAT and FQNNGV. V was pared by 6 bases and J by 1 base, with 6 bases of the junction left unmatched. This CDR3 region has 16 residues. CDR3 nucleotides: TGTGCCAGCAGAATCCCGGGACAGGGGGCGAACACTGAAGCTTTCTTT. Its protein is CASRIPGQGANTEAFF.

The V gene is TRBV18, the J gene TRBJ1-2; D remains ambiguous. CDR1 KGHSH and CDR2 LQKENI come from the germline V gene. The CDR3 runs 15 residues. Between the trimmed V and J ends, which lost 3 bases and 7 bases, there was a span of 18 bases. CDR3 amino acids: CASSPNTKGKSGYTF. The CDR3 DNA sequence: TGTGCCAGCTCACCGAACACAAAAGGAAAGAGTGGCTACACCTTC.

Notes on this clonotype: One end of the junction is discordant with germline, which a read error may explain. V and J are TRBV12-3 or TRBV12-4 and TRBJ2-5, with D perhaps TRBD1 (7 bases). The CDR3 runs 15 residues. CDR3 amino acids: CASRKGARDQETQHF. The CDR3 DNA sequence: TGTGCCAGCAGGAAGGGGGCGCGGGACCAAGAGACCCAGCACTTC.

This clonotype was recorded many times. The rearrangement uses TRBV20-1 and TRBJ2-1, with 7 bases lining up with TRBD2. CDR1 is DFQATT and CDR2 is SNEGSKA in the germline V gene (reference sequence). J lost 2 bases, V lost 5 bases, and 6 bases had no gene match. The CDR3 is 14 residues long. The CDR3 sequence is CSALSGYPYNEQFF. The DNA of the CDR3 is TGCAGTGCTCTTAGCGGGTATCCCTACAATGAGCAGTTCTTC.

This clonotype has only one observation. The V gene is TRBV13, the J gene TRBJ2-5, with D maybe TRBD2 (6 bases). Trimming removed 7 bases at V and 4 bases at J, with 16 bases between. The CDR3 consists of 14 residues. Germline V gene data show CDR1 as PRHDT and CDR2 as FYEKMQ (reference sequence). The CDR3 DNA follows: TGTGCCAGCACCTCGTCGTGGGGAGGAGAGACCCAGTACTTC. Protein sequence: CASTSSWGGETQYF.

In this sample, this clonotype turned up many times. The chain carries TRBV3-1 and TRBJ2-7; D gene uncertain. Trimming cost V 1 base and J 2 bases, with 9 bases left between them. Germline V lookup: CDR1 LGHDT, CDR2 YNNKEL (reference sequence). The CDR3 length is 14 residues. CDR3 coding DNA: TGTGCCAGCAGCCAAGTCTCGGGCCCCTACGAGCAGTACTTC. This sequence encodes CASSQVSGPYEQYF.

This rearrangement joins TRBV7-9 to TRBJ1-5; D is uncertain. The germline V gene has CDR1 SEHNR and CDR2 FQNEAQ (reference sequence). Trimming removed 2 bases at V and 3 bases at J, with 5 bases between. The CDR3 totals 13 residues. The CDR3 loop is CASSLNINQPQHF. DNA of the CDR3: TGTGCCAGCAGCTTAAACATCAATCAGCCCCAGCATTTT. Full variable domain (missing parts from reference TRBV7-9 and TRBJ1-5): DTGVSQNPRHKITKRGQNVTFRCDPISEHNRLYWYRQTLGQGPEFLTYFQNEAQLEKSRLLSDRFSAERPKGSFSTLEIQRTEQGDSAMYLCASSLNINQPQHFGDGTRLSIL.

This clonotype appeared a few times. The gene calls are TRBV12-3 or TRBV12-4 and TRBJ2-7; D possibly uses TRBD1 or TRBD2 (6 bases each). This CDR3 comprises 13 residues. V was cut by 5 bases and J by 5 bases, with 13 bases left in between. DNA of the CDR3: TGTGCCAGCAGTGCGGGACATGGGGACGAGCAGTACTTC. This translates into CASSAGHGDEQYF.

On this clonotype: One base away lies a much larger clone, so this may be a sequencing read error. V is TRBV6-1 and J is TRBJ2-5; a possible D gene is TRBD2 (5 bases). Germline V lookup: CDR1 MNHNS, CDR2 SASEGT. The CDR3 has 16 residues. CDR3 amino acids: CANSEPRGSSRETQYF. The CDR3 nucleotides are TGTGCCAACAGTGAACCTCGTGGGAGTTCGCGGGAGACCCAGTACTTC.

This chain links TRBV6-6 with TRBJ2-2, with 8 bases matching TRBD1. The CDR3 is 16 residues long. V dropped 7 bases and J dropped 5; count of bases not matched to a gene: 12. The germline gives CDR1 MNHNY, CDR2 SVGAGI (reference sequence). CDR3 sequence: CASILYGRGRTGELFF. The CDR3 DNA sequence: TGTGCCAGCATTCTATACGGCAGGGGGCGGACCGGGGAGCTGTTTTTT.

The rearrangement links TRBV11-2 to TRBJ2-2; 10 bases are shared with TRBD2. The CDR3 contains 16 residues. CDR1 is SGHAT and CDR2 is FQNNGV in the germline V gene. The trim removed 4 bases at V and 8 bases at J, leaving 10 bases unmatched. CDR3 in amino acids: CASSWDLAGVAGELFF. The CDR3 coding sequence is TGTGCCAGCAGCTGGGATCTAGCGGGAGTAGCAGGGGAGCTGTTTTTT.

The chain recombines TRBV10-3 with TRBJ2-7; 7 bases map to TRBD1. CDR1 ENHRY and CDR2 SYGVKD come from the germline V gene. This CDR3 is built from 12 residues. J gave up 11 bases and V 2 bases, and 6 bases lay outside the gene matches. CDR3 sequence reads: CAISERHGTEYF. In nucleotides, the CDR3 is TGTGCCATCAGTGAGAGACACGGGACAGAGTACTTC.

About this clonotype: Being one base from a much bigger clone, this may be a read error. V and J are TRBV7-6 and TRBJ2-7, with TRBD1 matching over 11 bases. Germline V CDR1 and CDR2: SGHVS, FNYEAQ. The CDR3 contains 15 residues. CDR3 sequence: CAGSSEGTGGYEQYF. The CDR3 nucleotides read TGTGCCGGCAGCTCCGAAGGGACAGGGGGTTACGAGCAGTACTTC.

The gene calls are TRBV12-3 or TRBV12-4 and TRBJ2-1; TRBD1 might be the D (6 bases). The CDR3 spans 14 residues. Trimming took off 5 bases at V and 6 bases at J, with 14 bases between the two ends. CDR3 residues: CASSNTDRFNEQFF. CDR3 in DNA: TGTGCCAGCAGTAACACCGACAGGTTCAATGAGCAGTTCTTC.

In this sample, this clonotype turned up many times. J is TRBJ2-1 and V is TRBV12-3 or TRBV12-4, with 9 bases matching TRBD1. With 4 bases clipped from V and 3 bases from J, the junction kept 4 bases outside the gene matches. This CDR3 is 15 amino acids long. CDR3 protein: CASSYPGQGYNEQFF. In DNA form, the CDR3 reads TGTGCCAGCAGTTATCCGGGACAGGGCTACAATGAGCAGTTCTTC.

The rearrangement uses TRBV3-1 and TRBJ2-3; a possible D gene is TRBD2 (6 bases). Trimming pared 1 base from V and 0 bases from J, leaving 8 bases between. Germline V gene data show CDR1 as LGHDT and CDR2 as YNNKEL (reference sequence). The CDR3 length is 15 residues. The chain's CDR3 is CASSQGLDSTDTQYF. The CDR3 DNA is TGTGCCAGCAGCCAAGGACTAGATAGCACAGATACGCAGTATTTT.

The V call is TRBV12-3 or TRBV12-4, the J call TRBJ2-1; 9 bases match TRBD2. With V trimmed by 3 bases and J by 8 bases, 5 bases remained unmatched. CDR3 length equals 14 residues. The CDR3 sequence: CASSLREGLDEQFF. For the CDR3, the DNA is TGTGCCAGCAGTTTGCGGGAGGGCCTAGATGAGCAGTTCTTC.